A single sample is the source of the 8 T cell receptor beta chains below, sequenced in a study of T cell responses to AZD1222 COVID-19 vaccine. The repertoire was sequenced with immunoSEQ multiplex PCR; TCRdb's copy has only in-frame clones and lacks some. The profile shows under 200,000 clones, 75% to 95% of them singletons. The sample in question was peripheral blood, obtained on day 0 of AZD1222 vaccination. These receptors were obtained from an adult in good health.

The chain joins TRBV5-1 to TRBJ2-1; 12 nucleotides match TRBD2. The ends lost 4 bases at V and 9 bases at J; junction bases unmatched: 11. The CDR3 spans 16 residues. CDR1 is SGHRS and CDR2 is YFSETQ in the germline V gene. CDR3 amino acids: CASSGTSGRVGGEQFF. The CDR3 DNA reads TGCGCCAGCAGCGGGACTAGCGGGCGCGTCGGGGGTGAGCAGTTCTTC.

The genes are TRBV5-1 and TRBJ2-7; D may be TRBD1 or TRBD2 (5 bases each). Trimming took 0 bases from V and 2 from J, leaving 15 bases between them. Germline V lookup: CDR1 SGHRS, CDR2 YFSETQ. The CDR3 totals 16 residues. In DNA, the CDR3 is TGCGCCAGCAGCTTGGTCGGCAGGGACCGACCCTACGAGCAGTACTTC. It is translated as CASSLVGRDRPYEQYF.

CDR3 loop: CASSLEGPGPYNEQFF. The CDR3 coding sequence is TGTGCCAGCAGCTTAGAAGGGCCAGGCCCCTACAATGAGCAGTTCTTC. V and J are TRBV7-2 and TRBJ2-1; D call uncertain. The CDR3 runs to 16 residues. Trimming cost V 1 base and J 2 bases, with 12 bases left between them. Germline V gene lookup returns CDR1 SGHTA and CDR2 FQGNSA.

This rearrangement joins TRBV14 to TRBJ1-6; 10 nucleotides agree with TRBD1. V shed 1 base and J 5 bases; nucleotides not matched to a gene: 11. CDR1 is SGHDN and CDR2 is FVKESK in the germline V gene. The CDR3 is 19 residues long. In DNA form, the CDR3 reads TGTGCCAGCAGCCAAGTCATCCCCACGACAGGGGGCAATAATTCACCCCTCCACTTT. Translated, it gives CASSQVIPTTGGNNSPLHF.

This clone has only one observation. V usage is TRBV3-1 (or the pseudogene TRBV3-2) and J usage is TRBJ1-6; TRBD1 is a possible D gene (5 bases). CDR1 is LGHDT and CDR2 is YNNKEL in the germline V gene (reference sequence). V was pared by 4 bases and J by 6 bases, with 16 bases between. CDR3 size: 16 residues. CDR3 protein: CASSLRASGGNSPLHF. The CDR3 DNA follows: TGTGCCAGCAGCCTCCGGGCCTCCGGGGGTAATTCACCCCTCCACTTT.

V gene TRBV7-3 combines with J gene TRBJ2-5; TRBD1 or TRBD2 may be the D gene (5 bases each). Germline V gene lookup returns CDR1 SGHTA and CDR2 FQGTGA. The V end was cut by 3 bases, the J end by 5 bases, with 10 bases between. The CDR3 extends over 13 amino acids. The CDR3 here is CASSLDWGETQYF. In DNA form, the CDR3 reads TGTGCCAGCAGCTTGGACTGGGGGGAGACCCAGTACTTC.

This chain uses TRBV2 with TRBJ2-2; the match to TRBD2 covers 8 bases. The CDR3 has 14 residues. CDR1 is SNHLY, CDR2 FYNNEI, per germline. V shed 6 bases and J 5 bases; nucleotides not matched to a gene: 5. The CDR3 region is CASSAGTRTGELFF. CDR3 DNA: TGTGCCAGCAGCGCCGGGACTAGAACCGGGGAGCTGTTTTTT.

In this sample, this clone turned up once. The rearrangement uses TRBV18 and TRBJ1-6, with D possibly TRBD1 on 5 matching bases. The germline V gene encodes CDR1 KGHSH and CDR2 LQKENI. The CDR3 spans 13 residues. The ends were cut back, 3 bases at V and 8 bases at J, with 8 bases in the middle. This CDR3 is CASSPLGDSPLHF. Written as DNA, the CDR3 is TGTGCCAGCTCACCGCTGGGGGATTCACCCCTCCACTTT.